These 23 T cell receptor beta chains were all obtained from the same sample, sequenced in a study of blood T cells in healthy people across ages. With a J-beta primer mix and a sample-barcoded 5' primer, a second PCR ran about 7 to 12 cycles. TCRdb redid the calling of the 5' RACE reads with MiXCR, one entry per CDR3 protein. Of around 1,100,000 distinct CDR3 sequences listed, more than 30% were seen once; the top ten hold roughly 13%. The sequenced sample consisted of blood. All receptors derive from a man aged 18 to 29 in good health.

The CDR3 coding sequence is TGTGCCAGCAGCGTCGAAGACAGGTACAATGAGCAGTACTTC. It is translated as CASSVEDRYNEQYF. The genes are TRBV9 and TRBJ2-5, with a tentative D call TRBD1 (6 bases). The V gene lost 2 bases and the J gene lost 11 bases, with 19 bases spanning the gap. The germline V gene encodes CDR1 SGDLS and CDR2 YYNGEE. The CDR3 is 14 amino acids.

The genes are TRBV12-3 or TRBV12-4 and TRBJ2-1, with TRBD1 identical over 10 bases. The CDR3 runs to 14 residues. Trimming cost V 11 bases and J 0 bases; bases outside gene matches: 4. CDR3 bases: TGTGCCTCGGACAGGGGGTTCTCCTACAATGAGCAGTTCTTC. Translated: CASDRGFSYNEQFF.

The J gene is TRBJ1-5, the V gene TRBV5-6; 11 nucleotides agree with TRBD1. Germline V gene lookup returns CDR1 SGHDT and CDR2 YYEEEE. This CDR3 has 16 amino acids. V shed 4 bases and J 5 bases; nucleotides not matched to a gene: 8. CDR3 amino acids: CASSQPPGQGDQPQHF. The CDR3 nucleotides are TGTGCCAGCAGCCAGCCCCCGGGACAGGGGGATCAGCCCCAGCATTTT.

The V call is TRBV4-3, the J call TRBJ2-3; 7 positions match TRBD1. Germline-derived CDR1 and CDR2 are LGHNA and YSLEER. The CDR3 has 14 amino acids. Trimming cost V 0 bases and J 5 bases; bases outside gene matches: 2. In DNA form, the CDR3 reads TGCGCCAGCAGCCAAGACACAGGGGAAGATACGCAGTATTTT. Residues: CASSQDTGEDTQYF.

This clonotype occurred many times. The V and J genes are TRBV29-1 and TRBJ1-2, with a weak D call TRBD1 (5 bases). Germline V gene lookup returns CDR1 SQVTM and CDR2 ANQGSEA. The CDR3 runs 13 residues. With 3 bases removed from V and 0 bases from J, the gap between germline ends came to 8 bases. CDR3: CSVEVGPNYGYTF. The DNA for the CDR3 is TGCAGCGTTGAGGTGGGACCTAACTATGGCTACACCTTC.

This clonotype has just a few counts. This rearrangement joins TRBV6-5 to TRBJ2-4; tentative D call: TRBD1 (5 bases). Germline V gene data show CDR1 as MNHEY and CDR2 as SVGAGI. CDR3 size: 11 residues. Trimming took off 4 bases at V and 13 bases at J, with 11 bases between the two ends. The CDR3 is CASSSSYRQYF. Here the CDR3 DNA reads TGTGCCAGCAGTTCCTCTTACAGGCAGTACTTC.

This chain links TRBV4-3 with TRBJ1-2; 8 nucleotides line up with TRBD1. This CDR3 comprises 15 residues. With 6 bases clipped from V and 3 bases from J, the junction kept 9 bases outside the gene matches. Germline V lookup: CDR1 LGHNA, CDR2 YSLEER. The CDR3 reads CASRLRTGLDYGYTF. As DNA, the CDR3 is TGCGCCAGCAGGCTAAGGACAGGGTTAGACTATGGCTACACCTTC.

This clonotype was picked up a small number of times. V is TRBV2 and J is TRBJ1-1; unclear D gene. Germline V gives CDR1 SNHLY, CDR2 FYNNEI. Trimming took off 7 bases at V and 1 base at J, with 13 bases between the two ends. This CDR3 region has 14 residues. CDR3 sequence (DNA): TGTGCCAGCATTGCGGGCAGGACGAACACTGAAGCTTTCTTT. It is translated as CASIAGRTNTEAFF.

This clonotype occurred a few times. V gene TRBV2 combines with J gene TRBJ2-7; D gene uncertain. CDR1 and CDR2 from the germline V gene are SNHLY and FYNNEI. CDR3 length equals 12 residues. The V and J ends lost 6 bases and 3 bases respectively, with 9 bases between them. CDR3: CASSGSVYEQYF. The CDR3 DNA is TGTGCCAGCAGCGGGTCTGTCTACGAGCAGTACTTC.

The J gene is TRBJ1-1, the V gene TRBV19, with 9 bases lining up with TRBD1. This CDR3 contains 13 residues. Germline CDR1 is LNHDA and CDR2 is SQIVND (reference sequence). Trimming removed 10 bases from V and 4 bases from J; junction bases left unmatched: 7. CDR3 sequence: CATGDRVGTEAFF. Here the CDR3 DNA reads TGTGCCACTGGGGACAGGGTCGGCACTGAAGCTTTCTTT.

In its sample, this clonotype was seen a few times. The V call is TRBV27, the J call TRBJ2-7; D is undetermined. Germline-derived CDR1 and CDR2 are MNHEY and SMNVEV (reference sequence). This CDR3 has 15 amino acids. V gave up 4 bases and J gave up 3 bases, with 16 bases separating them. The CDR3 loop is CASSSRLTSLYEQYF. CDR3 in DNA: TGTGCCAGCAGTTCTCGACTCACGAGCCTCTACGAGCAGTACTTC.

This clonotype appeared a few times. CDR3 in amino acids: CSAREVTGVMGPYGYTF. Here the CDR3 DNA reads TGCAGTGCTAGAGAGGTCACAGGGGTTATGGGCCCATATGGCTACACCTTC. The genes are TRBV20-1 and TRBJ1-2, with 7 positions matching TRBD1. There are 17 residues in the CDR3. The germline gives CDR1 DFQATT, CDR2 SNEGSKA (reference sequence). The V gene end was trimmed by 0 bases and the J gene end by 5 bases; junction bases not matched to a gene: 15.

CDR3 amino acids: CASAMGFHTEAFF. Here the CDR3 DNA reads TGTGCCAGCGCGATGGGTTTTCACACTGAAGCTTTCTTT. The rearrangement uses TRBV28 and TRBJ1-1; D is unclear. The V gene lost 8 bases and the J gene lost 3 bases, with 13 bases spanning the gap. In germline, CDR1 is MDHEN, CDR2 SYDVKM. The CDR3 sequence is 13 residues long.

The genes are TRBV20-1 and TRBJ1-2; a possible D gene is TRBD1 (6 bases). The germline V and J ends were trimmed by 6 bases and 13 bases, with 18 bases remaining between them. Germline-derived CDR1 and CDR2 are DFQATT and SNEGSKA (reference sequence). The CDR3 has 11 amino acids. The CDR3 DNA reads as TGCAGTGCGTCGGACCGGGGGGCCCTCACCTTC. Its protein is CSASDRGALTF.

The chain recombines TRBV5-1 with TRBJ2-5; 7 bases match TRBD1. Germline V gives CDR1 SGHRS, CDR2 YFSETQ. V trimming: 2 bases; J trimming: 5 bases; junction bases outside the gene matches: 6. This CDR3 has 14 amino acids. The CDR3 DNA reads TGCGCCAGCAGCTTCACAGGGGACCGGGAGACCCAGTACTTC. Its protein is CASSFTGDRETQYF.

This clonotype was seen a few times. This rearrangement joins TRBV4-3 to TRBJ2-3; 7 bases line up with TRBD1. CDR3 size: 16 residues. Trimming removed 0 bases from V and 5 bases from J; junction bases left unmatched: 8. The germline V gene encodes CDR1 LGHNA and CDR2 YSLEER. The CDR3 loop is CASSQEHRGSGDTQYF. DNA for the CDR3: TGCGCCAGCAGCCAAGAGCACAGGGGAAGTGGAGATACGCAGTATTTT.

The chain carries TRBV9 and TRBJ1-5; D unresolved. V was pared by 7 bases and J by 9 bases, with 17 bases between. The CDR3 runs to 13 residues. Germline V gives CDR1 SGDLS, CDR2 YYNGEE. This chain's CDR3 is CASQEVRSWPQHF. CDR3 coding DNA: TGTGCCAGCCAGGAGGTCCGATCTTGGCCCCAGCATTTT.

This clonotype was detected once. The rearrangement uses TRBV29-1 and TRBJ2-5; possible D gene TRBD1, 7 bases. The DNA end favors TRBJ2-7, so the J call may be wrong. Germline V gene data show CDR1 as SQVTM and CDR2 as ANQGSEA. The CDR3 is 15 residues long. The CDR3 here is CSVEGRDSDHYEQYF. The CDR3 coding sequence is TGCAGCGTTGAAGGGAGGGACAGCGACCACTACGAGCAGTACTTC.

Written as DNA, the CDR3 is TGCGCCAGCAGCCAAGAGGAGTGGGGCGGGGGGTTGATTCTGTACAATGAGCAGTACTTC. Amino acid sequence: CASSQEEWGGGLILYNEQYF. The V and J genes are TRBV4-3 and TRBJ2-5, with 8 bases aligning to TRBD2. This CDR3 has 20 residues. V lost 0 bases to trimming and J lost 11 bases; unmatched junction nucleotides: 26. CDR1 and CDR2 from the germline V gene are LGHNA and YSLEER.

The CDR3 sequence: CASSMGTYTDTQYF. CDR3 bases: TGTGCCAGTAGTATGGGGACATACACAGATACGCAGTATTTT. J is TRBJ2-3 and V is TRBV19, with D perhaps TRBD1 (6 bases). The germline V gene has CDR1 LNHDA and CDR2 SQIVND (reference sequence). V was pared by 3 bases and J by 2 bases, with 9 bases between. The CDR3 sequence is 14 residues long.

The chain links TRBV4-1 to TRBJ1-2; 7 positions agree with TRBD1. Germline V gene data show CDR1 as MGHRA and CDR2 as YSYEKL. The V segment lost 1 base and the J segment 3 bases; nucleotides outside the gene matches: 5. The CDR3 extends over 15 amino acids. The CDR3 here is CASSQVTGWDYGYTF. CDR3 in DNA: TGCGCCAGCAGCCAAGTGACAGGGTGGGACTATGGCTACACCTTC.

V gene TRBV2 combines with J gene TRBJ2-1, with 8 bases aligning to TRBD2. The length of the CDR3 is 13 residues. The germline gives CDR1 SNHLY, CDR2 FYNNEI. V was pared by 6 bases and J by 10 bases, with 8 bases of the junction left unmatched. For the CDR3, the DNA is TGTGCCAGCAGAACTAGCGGAATTTACGAGCAGTTCTTC. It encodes CASRTSGIYEQFF.

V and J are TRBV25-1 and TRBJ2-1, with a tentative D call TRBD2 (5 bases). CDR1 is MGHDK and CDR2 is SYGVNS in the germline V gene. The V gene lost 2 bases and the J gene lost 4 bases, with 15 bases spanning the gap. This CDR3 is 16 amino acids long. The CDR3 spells CASSEGGPHTYNEQFF. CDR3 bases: TGTGCCAGCAGTGAAGGAGGTCCACATACGTACAATGAGCAGTTCTTC.